This T cell receptor beta chain was obtained from a study of blood T cells in healthy people across ages (dated by TCRdb to 2013 to 2016). Turning to the overall study: In model experiments, template switching captured about one uniquely barcoded TCR beta cDNA molecule for every two T cells. Using deep sequencing normalized with unique cDNA molecular identifiers, the study measured how TCR beta repertoire diversity changes with age. Two additional independent replicas of 1 million unique cDNA reads from the same blood draw were analyzed for two donors (one aged 18 to 29 and one aged 80 or older). Donors were grouped into four age groups: young (average roughly 17 years), middle-aged (39), aged (about 60) and long-lived (approximately 75). To avoid experimental bias, donors of different ages were spread randomly across the sequencing lanes. Summary of the overall study and its limitations: As age increased, observed TCR beta diversity per million T cells dropped in a roughly linear way, and a significant reduction was already evident by age around 41. Estimates of total diversity from one million sequenced T cells were regarded as lower bounds and underestimates. Because profiling used bulk unsorted PBMCs, naive and antigen-experienced compartments could not be compared conclusively. The long-lived group showed more naive CD4+ T cells, fewer expanded clones and increased TCR diversity than the aged group, suggesting age selection. There was a strong correlation between observed TCR beta diversity and the percentage of naive T cells measured by flow cytometry. Donor CMV infection status was unknown, potentially confounding age-related changes in expanded clonotypes.

The germline V gene gives CDR1 as SQVTM and CDR2 as ANQGSEA. The trim is 5 bases for V and 3 bases for J, with a gap of 11 bases between the germline ends. The CDR3 goes from the cysteine to the phenylalanine over 12 residues. The read is trimmed to its CDR3 DNA, 36 bases read in frame from base 1. Receptor libraries were prepared by 5' RACE. Sequencing relied on an Illumina HiSeq 2500. A second 7 to 11 cycle PCR used a sample-barcoded 5' primer and a J-beta primer mix. Each TCR beta cDNA molecule received a unique molecular identifier from a template-switch 5' adaptor carrying 12 random nucleotides. At least 3 million CDR3-containing paired-end reads were obtained from each sample. First-strand cDNA was synthesized from all RNA with the Mint cDNA synthesis kit, primed by a TRBC-specific oligonucleotide. Following uracil-DNA glycosylase treatment, all cDNA underwent a first 18-cycle PCR with the universal primers M1SS and BC2_uni_R. The paper's data handling went like this. For normalization, 1 million high-quality reads were randomly selected from each sample, with every read carrying a distinct molecular identifier. Instead of being binned into consensus sequences, reads with shared molecular identifiers were discarded. CDR3 identification, clonotype clustering and error correction used MiTCR with a Q25 quality threshold and the strictest error-elimination algorithm. Lower-bound total TCR beta diversity was estimated with a nonparametric unseen species model using Euler transformation. TCRdb trimmed public reads at Q25 via fastp, called clones via MiXCR and kept in-frame beta chains. Merged by CDR3 protein, the rows form single entries marked with the most common genes and DNA. TCRdb, rather than the study authors, made the V and J calls. In all, the sample holds about 1 million distinct CDR3 sequences, and roughly 45% of those were seen once. The leading ten clones occupy over 15% of the sample.

As regards this clonotype: Its antigen target is currently unknown. Base qualities were left out, and no much larger clone turns up one base away.

Systemically healthy Caucasian individuals from Russia, some 40 in total and aged about 6 to 100 years, were included as donors. About 9.6 milliliters of peripheral blood were collected from each donor into EDTA-treated Vacutainer tubes. PBMCs were isolated by Ficoll-Paque density-gradient centrifugation, with at least 7 million obtained per sample. Total RNA, at least 5 micrograms per sample, was extracted from PBMCs with Trizol reagent. The percentages of naive CD45RAhigh/CD27high T cells were determined by flow cytometry on a PBMC aliquot from every donor. Source material: blood. This sequence was found in an older woman in good health. The rearranged segments are TRBV29-1 and TRBJ2-7; no D segment can be confidently identified. The nucleotides read TGCAGCGTTCGACCAGCCTACTACGAGCAGTACTTC. Translated, it gives CSVRPAYYEQYF.